The next 17 T cell receptor beta chains were all read from a single sample in a study of T cells in Graves' hyperthyroidism and ophthalmopathy. The investigators amplified TCR beta CDR3 regions from RNA transcripts. First-round RT-PCR with HTBI primers amplified the TCR CDR3 region. TCRdb reanalysed the multiplex PCR reads using MiXCR and keeps one entry per CDR3 protein. The repertoire includes some 800,000 distinct CDR3 sequences, approximately 40% of them detected once, and 8.9% sits in the top ten. The sample taken for sequencing was blood. All receptors derive from a man aged 18 to 30 with Graves' hyperthyroidism.

This clonotype was counted at least ten times. The rearrangement joins TRBV29-1 to TRBJ2-2, with 10 positions matching TRBD2. Germline V CDR1 and CDR2: SQVTM, ANQGSEA. The CDR3 runs to 15 residues. V was clipped by 3 bases and J by 4 bases; unmatched bases: 5. The CDR3 here is CSVEISGRGTGELFF. For the CDR3, the DNA is TGCAGCGTTGAGATAAGCGGGAGGGGCACCGGGGAGCTGTTTTTT.

This clonotype came up many times. This sequence joins TRBV29-1 and TRBJ1-5; TRBD1 is a possible D gene (5 bases). V was trimmed by 7 bases and J by 3 bases, leaving 13 bases between them. Germline lookup yields CDR1 SQVTM and CDR2 ANQGSEA. The CDR3 covers 13 residues. CDR3 nucleotides: TGCAGCGCCGCGGGGGGGTTCAATCAGCCCCAGCATTTT. Protein: CSAAGGFNQPQHF.

The chain recombines TRBV7-9 with TRBJ2-7; the D gene is possibly TRBD2 (5 bases). The CDR3 contains 16 residues. Germline CDR1 is SEHNR and CDR2 is FQNEAQ (reference sequence). V was cut by 1 base and J by 3 bases, with 16 bases left in between. DNA for the CDR3: TGTGCCAGCAGCTTAGGAGCAACAGCGGCGAACTACGAGCAGTACTTC. It specifies CASSLGATAANYEQYF. Full variable domain (rest looked up from reference TRBV7-9 and TRBJ2-7): DTGVSQNPRHKITKRGQNVTFRCDPISEHNRLYWYRQTLGQGPEFLTYFQNEAQLEKSRLLSDRFSAERPKGSFSTLEIQRTEQGDSAMYLCASSLGATAANYEQYFGPGTRLTVT.

The genes are TRBV19 and TRBJ1-5; tentatively, D is TRBD1 (6 bases). Germline values: CDR1 LNHDA, CDR2 SQIVND (reference sequence). The CDR3 runs to 15 residues. V lost 8 bases to trimming and J lost 4 bases, with 18 bases between them. The CDR3 region is CASARDRDRNQPQHF. CDR3 sequence (DNA): TGTGCCAGTGCTAGAGATCGCGACAGGAATCAGCCCCAGCATTTT.

Ten or more counts support this clonotype. This chain joins TRBV29-1 and TRBJ1-5; TRBD1 matches 7 bases. Germline CDR1 reads SQVTM; CDR2 reads ANQGSEA. V shed 7 bases, J shed 0 bases, and the junction held 6 bases outside the gene matches. There are 14 residues in the CDR3. As DNA, the CDR3 is TGCAGCGCCTCGACAGGGAATAGCAATCAGCCCCAGCATTTT. It is translated as CSASTGNSNQPQHF.

In this sample, this clonotype turned up many times. The gene calls are TRBV29-1 and TRBJ2-7; D may be TRBD1 or TRBD2 (5 bases each). Germline assignment: CDR1 SQVTM and CDR2 ANQGSEA. Trimming took 5 bases from V and 1 from J, leaving 15 bases between them. This CDR3 comprises 14 residues. The CDR3 here is CSVTGTLESYEQYF. In DNA form, the CDR3 reads TGCAGCGTTACCGGGACCCTTGAATCCTACGAGCAGTACTTC.

V is TRBV7-2 and J is TRBJ1-3; no definite D call. V lost 4 bases and J lost 3, with 16 bases in between. The germline gives CDR1 SGHTA, CDR2 FQGNSA. This CDR3 has 16 residues. The CDR3 sequence: CASSSTLAGYGNTIYF. CDR3 DNA sequence: TGTGCCAGCAGCTCGACCCTAGCGGGATATGGAAACACCATATATTTT.

This clonotype has only a few counts. The CDR3 sequence: CASRLGRGLNQPQHF. In DNA, the CDR3 is TGTGCCAGTAGGCTCGGCAGAGGACTAAATCAGCCCCAGCATTTT. The chain is built from TRBV19 and TRBJ1-5; D ambiguous. Trimming shortened V by 6 bases and J by 4 bases, and 16 bases separated the two germline ends. Germline V gene sequence: CDR1 LNHDA, CDR2 SQIVND (reference sequence). This CDR3 has 15 amino acids.

A few counts support this clonotype. CDR3 sequence (DNA): TGTGCCAGCAGCTTGAGGGGACAGGGAGATGAAAAACTGTTTTTT. It encodes CASSLRGQGDEKLFF. This rearrangement joins TRBV5-6 to TRBJ1-4; 9 positions match TRBD1. V shed 1 base, J shed 6 bases, and the junction held 4 bases outside the gene matches. The CDR3 runs to 15 residues. In germline, CDR1 is SGHDT, CDR2 YYEEEE.

This clonotype was observed a few times. The V and J genes are TRBV5-1 and TRBJ1-4; 9 nucleotides align to TRBD1. Per the germline V gene, CDR1 is SGHRS and CDR2 is YFSETQ. V was pared by 2 bases and J by 0 bases, with 2 bases of the junction left unmatched. This CDR3 has 16 residues. The CDR3 here is CASSFGTGSTNEKLFF. As DNA, the CDR3 is TGCGCCAGCAGCTTCGGGACAGGGTCAACTAATGAAAAACTGTTTTTT. Supplemented by reference TRBV5-1 and TRBJ1-4, the full variable domain reads KAGVTQTPRYLIKTRGQQVTLSCSPISGHRSVSWYQQTPGQGLQFLFEYFSETQRNKGNFPGRFSGRQFSNSRSEMNVSTLELGDSALYLCASSFGTGSTNEKLFFGSGTQLSVL.

The chain links TRBV7-9 to TRBJ2-7; D ambiguous. The end of the DNA aligns better with TRBJ2-1, so the J call may be wrong. The CDR3 has 15 amino acids. The germline V gene encodes CDR1 SEHNR and CDR2 FQNEAQ (reference sequence). CDR3 coding DNA: TGTGCCAGCAGCTTAGGGGTGGGATTGTACAATGAGCAGTTCTTC. Protein: CASSLGVGLYNEQFF.

A word on this clonotype: Likely a read error: the CDR3 ends without its conserved phenylalanine or tryptophan. The chain carries TRBV20-1 and TRBJ2-5; no reliable D call. The V and J ends lost 1 base and 9 bases respectively, with 0 bases between them. CDR1 DFQATT and CDR2 SNEGSKA come from the germline V gene (reference sequence). The CDR3 totals 8 residues. The CDR3 bases are TGCAGTGCTAGAGCCCAGTACGCG. The encoded protein is CSARAQYA.

This clonotype was counted once. A read error is possible here, since a much larger clone lies one base away. V and J are TRBV29-1 and TRBJ1-1; no clear D gene. The CDR3 totals 13 residues. Germline values: CDR1 SQVTM, CDR2 ANQGSEA. The CDR3 loop is CSVDPEMNAEAFF. The CDR3 bases are TGCAGCGTTGACCCCGAGATGAACGCTGAAGCTTTCTTT.

A few counts support this clonotype. The J gene is TRBJ1-1, the V gene TRBV7-9; the D gene is possibly TRBD1 (5 bases). The V end lost 4 bases, the J end lost 6 bases, and 9 bases lay between the germline ends. The CDR3 is 12 amino acids. Germline CDR1 and CDR2: SEHNR and FQNEAQ (reference sequence). The chain's CDR3 is CASSSGPPEAFF. The CDR3 DNA reads as TGTGCCAGCAGCTCGGGACCCCCTGAAGCTTTCTTT.

The chain recombines TRBV7-8 with TRBJ2-7; 7 positions agree with TRBD1. There are 15 residues in the CDR3. Germline loops: CDR1 SGHVS, CDR2 FQNEAQ. The junction had 8 bases not matched to a gene; V was cut back by 6 bases and J by 0 bases. The CDR3 DNA sequence: TGTGCCAGCAGGGATGACAGGGACCCCTCCTACGAGCAGTACTTC. Residues: CASRDDRDPSYEQYF.

Comment on this clonotype: The junction does not match germline at one end; this may be a read error. The chain employs TRBV4-1 and TRBJ1-6; 7 bases line up with TRBD1. The CDR3 is made up of 15 amino acids. Germline V gene data show CDR1 as MGHRA and CDR2 as YSYEKL. CDR3 residues: CASSQRDRENSPLHF. In DNA form, the CDR3 reads TGTGCCAGCAGCCAACGCGACAGGGAGAATTCACCCCTCCACTTT.

The chain recombines TRBV20-1 with TRBJ2-1; D remains unclear. Germline V gives CDR1 DFQATT, CDR2 SNEGSKA (reference sequence). V was clipped by 6 bases and J by 9 bases, with 9 bases between them. This CDR3 spans 10 amino acids. CDR3 DNA: TGCAGTGCGGGTTGGGGTGAGCAGTTCTTC. It yields the protein CSAGWGEQFF.